Here is one T cell receptor (beta chain) with its context. The sample comes from a study of blood T cell repertoires in COVID-19. About the research overall: The United States, Italy and Spain supplied acute and convalescent COVID-19 samples. Sources were T cells, B-cell-depleted T cells, or PBMCs; the material itself was cDNA or gDNA.

CDR1 and CDR2 from the germline V gene are MGHRA and YSYEKL. The J segment lost 8 bases and the V segment lost 4 bases, leaving 10 bases of the junction unmatched. The CDR3 loop spans 15 amino acids. Per the authors' pipeline: Researchers report that nucleated cell counts were estimated from reference gene primer amplification. Some clones are missing from TCRdb's copy, which holds only in-frame ones; the method was immunoSEQ multiplex PCR. D and trimming come from the DNA, and the V and J calls and clone size come from that table. The sample gives tens of thousands of clones, approximately 79% of which show up once; 9% to 15% is in the top ten.

The chain uses TRBV4-1 and TRBJ1-4; 7 bases align to TRBD1. The receptor was derived from a human donor in a cohort sampled during active COVID-19. The sequencing input was peripheral blood. The CDR3 spells CASSPRGGAGEKLFF. The CDR3 DNA reads TGCGCCAGCAGCCCCCGAGGGGGCGCAGGGGAAAAACTGTTTTTT.